These 19 T cell receptor beta chains came from one sample sequenced in a study of blood T cell repertoires in COVID-19. Sequencing used immunoSEQ multiplex PCR; TCRdb keeps in-frame clones, though not all of them. The sample lists 55,000 or so clones; around nine tenths were seen once. Sequences were obtained from peripheral blood. The receptor source for this set is a man aged 60 to 69 with active COVID-19.

This clone came up a few times. J is TRBJ1-4 and V is TRBV11-2; TRBD1 matches at 8 bases. The V gene's germline CDR1 is SGHAT and CDR2 FQNNGV. J gave up 7 bases and V 1 base, and 5 bases lay outside the gene matches. There are 15 residues in the CDR3. This chain's CDR3 is CASSLVRGQGEKLFF. CDR3 nucleotides: TGTGCCAGCAGCTTAGTCAGGGGGCAAGGTGAAAAACTGTTTTTT.

The CDR3 bases are TGTGCCAGCAGGCGGTTAGGGGGCGGTCAGCCCCAGCATTTT. Protein product: CASRRLGGGQPQHF. The gene calls are TRBV7-2 and TRBJ1-5, with 7 bases aligning to TRBD1. The germline gives CDR1 SGHTA, CDR2 FQGNSA. This CDR3 has 14 residues. Trimming took 6 bases from V and 6 from J; bases not matched to a gene: 8.

The chain employs TRBV29-1 and TRBJ2-2; the match to TRBD1 covers 9 bases. The CDR3 extends over 15 amino acids. Germline CDR1 and CDR2: SQVTM and ANQGSEA. The V and J ends lost 7 bases and 2 bases, in that order; junction bases with no gene match: 8. CDR3 DNA sequence: TGCAGCGCCGTACGGGACAGGGCAAACACCGGGGAGCTGTTTTTT. It is translated as CSAVRDRANTGELFF.

This chain uses TRBV5-1 with TRBJ2-7, with 8 bases aligning to TRBD2. The ends lost 7 bases at V and 0 bases at J; junction bases unmatched: 27. CDR1 is SGHRS, CDR2 YFSETQ, per germline. The CDR3 spans 21 residues. CDR3 region: CASLAQPAGALNWGSSYEQYF. CDR3 nucleotide sequence: TGCGCCAGCCTAGCCCAACCAGCGGGAGCGCTGAATTGGGGGAGCTCCTACGAGCAGTACTTC.

The chain combines TRBV3-1 (or the pseudogene TRBV3-2) with TRBJ2-5; the D gene is possibly TRBD2 (6 bases). V was trimmed by 1 base and J by 5 bases, leaving 26 bases between them. CDR1 LGHDT and CDR2 YNNKEL come from the germline V gene (reference sequence). The CDR3 extends over 19 amino acids. As DNA, the CDR3 is TGTGCCAGCAGCCAAGTGTTGTCAGGCGGGACCTCTGTCGGGGAGACCCAGTACTTC. It is translated as CASSQVLSGGTSVGETQYF.

CDR3 coding DNA: TGTGCCAGCTCACCGACAGGGGGGCCCGCAGACACTGAAGCTTTCTTT. Translating gives CASSPTGGPADTEAFF. This chain joins TRBV18 and TRBJ1-1, with 9 positions matching TRBD1. With 3 bases clipped from V and 3 bases from J, the junction kept 8 bases outside the gene matches. The CDR3 runs 16 residues. CDR1 and CDR2 from the germline V gene are KGHSH and LQKENI. Full variable domain (rest looked up from reference TRBV18 and TRBJ1-1): NAGVMQNPRHLVRRRGQEARLRCSPMKGHSHVYWYRQLPEEGLKFMVYLQKENIIDESGMPKERFSAEFPKEGPSILRIQQVVRGDSAAYFCASSPTGGPADTEAFFGQGTRLTVV.

The J gene is TRBJ1-4, the V gene TRBV5-6, with a weak D call TRBD1 (6 bases). The CDR3 loop spans 16 amino acids. The V gene's germline CDR1 is SGHDT and CDR2 YYEEEE. The germline V and J ends were trimmed by 3 bases and 8 bases, with 20 bases remaining between them. CDR3 residues: CASSSVWAGDKEKLFF. DNA for the CDR3: TGTGCCAGCAGCTCGGTCTGGGCAGGGGATAAGGAAAAACTGTTTTTT. Based on the CDR3 plus reference TRBV5-6 and TRBJ1-4, the full variable domain is DAGVTQSPTHLIKTRGQQVTLRCSPKSGHDTVSWYQQALGQGPQFIFQYYEEEERQRGNFPDRFSGHQFPNYSSELNVNALLLGDSALYLCASSSVWAGDKEKLFFGSGTQLSVL.

The CDR3 sequence: CASSDRVGQPQHF. The DNA for the CDR3 is TGTGCCAGTAGTGACAGGGTCGGGCAGCCCCAGCATTTT. This rearrangement joins TRBV19 to TRBJ1-5, with TRBD1 matching over 7 bases. There are 13 residues in the CDR3. The V gene end was trimmed by 5 bases and the J gene end by 7 bases; junction bases not matched to a gene: 5. CDR1 and CDR2 (germline): LNHDA, SQIVND (reference sequence).

The chain carries TRBV2 and TRBJ1-1, with D unresolved. This CDR3 is built from 12 residues. In germline, CDR1 is SNHLY, CDR2 FYNNEI. The V gene lost 1 base and the J gene lost 5 bases, with 5 bases spanning the gap. CDR3 DNA: TGTGCCAGCAGTGAAGGAGGGACTGAAGCTTTCTTT. This codes for CASSEGGTEAFF.

To note about this clone: Other DNA variants within this sample encode the same CDR3. The J gene is TRBJ2-5, the V gene TRBV19; the D is unclear. Germline lookup yields CDR1 LNHDA and CDR2 SQIVND (reference sequence). The CDR3 has 13 amino acids. The V and J ends lost 3 bases and 2 bases respectively, with 7 bases between them. The CDR3 DNA sequence: TGTGCCAGTAGTATCAGGCTTCAAGAGACCCAGTACTTC. Protein: CASSIRLQETQYF. The full variable domain, its missing parts supplied by reference TRBV19 and TRBJ2-5, is DGGITQSPKYLFRKEGQNVTLSCEQNLNHDAMYWYRQDPGQGLRLIYYSQIVNDFQKGDIAEGYSVSREKKESFPLTVTSAQKNPTAFYLCASSIRLQETQYFGPGTRLLVL.

The chain carries TRBV27 and TRBJ2-1; perhaps TRBD2 as D (6 bases). The germline gives CDR1 MNHEY, CDR2 SMNVEV (reference sequence). This CDR3 has 15 residues. V lost 1 base to trimming and J lost 3 bases, with 10 bases between them. CDR3 protein: CASSLFSGYYNEQFF. CDR3 sequence (DNA): TGTGCCAGCAGTTTATTCAGCGGGTACTACAATGAGCAGTTCTTC.

The V call is TRBV5-1, the J call TRBJ1-4; 10 bases are a match to TRBD1. CDR1 and CDR2 from the germline V gene are SGHRS and YFSETQ. The CDR3 has 15 residues. Trimming at V came to 4 bases and at J to 4 bases, leaving 4 bases not matched to a gene. CDR3 sequence (DNA): TGCGCCAGCAGCACCTGGACAGGGGGTAATGAAAAACTGTTTTTT. Encoded protein: CASSTWTGGNEKLFF.

The rearrangement joins TRBV5-1 to TRBJ2-3, with D hard to call. V was pared by 7 bases and J by 0 bases, with 12 bases between. This CDR3 is 14 amino acids long. CDR1 SGHRS and CDR2 YFSETQ come from the germline V gene. The CDR3 sequence is CASQRVPSTDTQYF. CDR3 in DNA: TGCGCCAGCCAGCGCGTCCCTAGCACAGATACGCAGTATTTT.

This clone was detected only a few times. The V call is TRBV5-1, the J call TRBJ1-3, with D perhaps matching TRBD1 (6 bases). Trimming cost V 4 bases and J 0 bases, with 11 bases left between them. This CDR3 has 15 residues. Germline V gives CDR1 SGHRS, CDR2 YFSETQ. CDR3 DNA sequence: TGCGCCAGCAGCCAGGGGACCGACTCTGGAAACACCATATATTTT. Protein sequence: CASSQGTDSGNTIYF.

The J gene is TRBJ2-2, the V gene TRBV11-2; 9 bases map to TRBD2. The CDR3 has 17 residues. With 5 bases clipped from V and 0 bases from J, the junction kept 7 bases outside the gene matches. Germline V gene data show CDR1 as SGHAT and CDR2 as FQNNGV. The CDR3 DNA reads TGTGCCAGCAGCACGGGCCTAGCGGGACCGAACACCGGGGAGCTGTTTTTT. It yields the protein CASSTGLAGPNTGELFF.

This clone is a singleton in its sample. The chain recombines TRBV30 with TRBJ2-3; 11 nucleotides line up with TRBD2. The germline CDR1 and CDR2 sequences are GTSNPN and SVGIG (reference sequence). V shed 5 bases, J shed 9 bases, and the junction held 10 bases outside the gene matches. This CDR3 has 14 amino acids. Here the CDR3 DNA reads TGTGCCTGGGGGAGGGGGCTAGCGGGAGGAACGCAGTATTTT. It yields the protein CAWGRGLAGGTQYF.

In this sample, this clone turned up once. The CDR3 DNA reads as TGCGCCAGCAGTGAGTCTGGGGGGGCGTCTCAGCCCCAGCATTTT. Encoded protein: CASSESGGASQPQHF. The gene calls are TRBV10-2 and TRBJ1-5; tentative D call: TRBD1 (6 bases). The germline V gene has CDR1 WSHSY and CDR2 SAAADI. V was cut by 0 bases and J by 6 bases, with 12 bases left in between. The CDR3 contains 15 residues.

The chain recombines TRBV5-1 with TRBJ2-3; D call uncertain. This CDR3 has 15 amino acids. The germline V and J ends were trimmed by 4 bases and 1 base, with 13 bases remaining between them. CDR1 is SGHRS and CDR2 is YFSETQ in the germline V gene. The CDR3 loop reads CASSPSERGTDTQYF. As DNA, the CDR3 is TGCGCCAGCAGCCCAAGCGAGAGAGGCACAGATACGCAGTATTTT. The variable domain in full, completed from reference TRBV5-1 and TRBJ2-3, reads KAGVTQTPRYLIKTRGQQVTLSCSPISGHRSVSWYQQTPGQGLQFLFEYFSETQRNKGNFPGRFSGRQFSNSRSEMNVSTLELGDSALYLCASSPSERGTDTQYFGPGTRLTVL.

The V gene is TRBV14, the J gene TRBJ1-4; 9 bases are shared with TRBD1. Trimming at V came to 0 bases and at J to 8 bases, leaving 7 bases not matched to a gene. The CDR3 has 16 amino acids. Germline V gene sequence: CDR1 SGHDN, CDR2 FVKESK. CDR3 bases: TGTGCCAGCAGCCAAGAGTCGTACAGGGGGCGGGAAAAACTGTTTTTT. Residues: CASSQESYRGREKLFF.